The 19 T cell receptor beta chains below were found in one sample sequenced in a study of blood T cell repertoires in COVID-19. The assay was immunoSEQ multiplex PCR, and TCRdb's table has in-frame clones only and misses some. The sample holds around 220,000 clones, roughly 90% seen once. The specimen was peripheral blood. The receptors here all came from a woman in her 40s who had recovered from COVID-19.

The V call is TRBV5-6, the J call TRBJ2-2; 9 bases match TRBD2. V shed 2 bases and J 4 bases; nucleotides not matched to a gene: 9. This CDR3 is 17 amino acids long. The germline gives CDR1 SGHDT, CDR2 YYEEEE. The CDR3 DNA sequence: TGTGCCAGCAGCTTAGGGTTAGCGGGAGTCGGCACCGGGGAGCTGTTTTTT. As protein: CASSLGLAGVGTGELFF.

The gene calls are TRBV4-3 and TRBJ2-1; no reliable D call. The CDR3 runs 16 residues. CDR1 is LGHNA, CDR2 YSLEER, per germline. V was cut by 0 bases and J by 4 bases, with 13 bases left in between. The CDR3 protein is CASSQEPASRYNEQFF. The CDR3 DNA follows: TGCGCCAGCAGCCAAGAACCCGCTAGTCGGTACAATGAGCAGTTCTTC.

This sequence joins TRBV18 and TRBJ2-6; D not certain. CDR3 length: 16 residues. The germline V and J ends were trimmed by 2 bases and 0 bases, with 8 bases remaining between them. Germline V lookup: CDR1 KGHSH, CDR2 LQKENI. The DNA of the CDR3 is TGTGCCAGCTCACCAACGAGTTACTCTGGGGCCAACGTCCTGACTTTC. Translating it yields CASSPTSYSGANVLTF.

The DNA of the CDR3 is TGTGCCAGCAGTGGTGGCAGGGGGACTTCCGCTGTTGGGAACACCATATATTTT. Its protein is CASSGGRGTSAVGNTIYF. J is TRBJ1-3 and V is TRBV2; TRBD1 agrees at 7 bases. V gave up 4 bases and J gave up 7 bases; unmatched junction bases: 19. There are 18 residues in the CDR3. Germline CDR1 is SNHLY and CDR2 is FYNNEI. Together with reference TRBV2 and TRBJ1-3, the CDR3 gives the full variable domain: EPEVTQTPSHQVTQMGQEVILRCVPISNHLYFYWYRQILGQKVEFLVSFYNNEISEKSEIFDDQFSVERPDGSNFTLKIRSTKLEDSAMYFCASSGGRGTSAVGNTIYFGEGSWLTVV.

V gene TRBV5-1 combines with J gene TRBJ2-5, with a possible D match to TRBD2 (5 bases). V gave up 2 bases and J gave up 1 base, with 6 bases separating them. CDR1 is SGHRS, CDR2 YFSETQ, per germline. The CDR3 is 13 residues long. The CDR3 bases are TGCGCCAGCAGCTTCGGACTCCAAGAGACCCAGTACTTC. Translating it yields CASSFGLQETQYF.

This clone was recorded only once. The chain has TRBV2 and TRBJ2-1, with 11 bases lining up with TRBD2. There are 16 residues in the CDR3. Germline V gene sequence: CDR1 SNHLY, CDR2 FYNNEI. With V trimmed by 5 bases and J by 7 bases, 10 bases remained unmatched. The chain's CDR3 is CASSSSGGAGANEQFF. In DNA form, the CDR3 reads TGTGCCAGCAGTAGTAGCGGGGGGGCTGGTGCTAATGAGCAGTTCTTC.

The chain employs TRBV5-4 and TRBJ1-2; D gene unclear. Trimming removed 4 bases from V and 4 bases from J, with 20 bases in between. Germline V gene data show CDR1 as SGHNT and CDR2 as YYREEE (reference sequence). The CDR3 contains 16 residues. CDR3 bases: TGTGCCAGCAGCCGTACCCCGTCTCTTACTCCCTATGGCTACACCTTC. Its translation is CASSRTPSLTPYGYTF. Filled out from reference TRBV5-4 and TRBJ1-2, the complete variable domain reads ETGVTQSPTHLIKTRGQQVTLRCSSQSGHNTVSWYQQALGQGPQFIFQYYREEENGRGNFPPRFSGLQFPNYSSELNVNALELDDSALYLCASSRTPSLTPYGYTFGSGTRLTVV.

The CDR3 spells CASSLHGGGSPLGEQYF. As DNA, the CDR3 is TGTGCCAGCAGTTTACATGGTGGGGGGTCCCCCCTTGGGGAGCAGTACTTC. The genes are TRBV27 and TRBJ2-7; D is perhaps TRBD2 (6 bases). This CDR3 is built from 17 residues. Between the trimmed V and J ends, which lost 2 bases and 7 bases, there was a span of 24 bases. Germline assignment: CDR1 MNHEY and CDR2 SMNVEV (reference sequence).

This rearrangement joins TRBV5-6 to TRBJ2-1; TRBD2 might be the D (5 bases). The germline V and J ends were trimmed by 3 bases and 7 bases, with 14 bases remaining between them. The CDR3 is made up of 14 amino acids. In germline, CDR1 is SGHDT, CDR2 YYEEEE. The CDR3 DNA sequence: TGTGCCAGCAGCTGGACGGACTTCTCAAATGAGCAGTTCTTC. This encodes CASSWTDFSNEQFF.

CDR3 in amino acids: CASSQETGGPNIQYF. The CDR3 DNA reads TGTGCCAGCAGCCAAGAAACGGGGGGGCCTAACATTCAGTACTTC. This chain connects TRBV14 to TRBJ2-4; 8 nucleotides line up with TRBD2. CDR1 and CDR2 (germline): SGHDN, FVKESK. Trimming at V came to 0 bases and at J to 7 bases, leaving 5 bases not matched to a gene. This CDR3 contains 15 residues. Drawing the rest from reference TRBV14 and TRBJ2-4, the complete variable domain is EAGVTQFPSHSVIEKGQTVTLRCDPISGHDNLYWYRRVMGKEIKFLLHFVKESKQDESGMPNNRFLAERTGGTYSTLKVQPAELEDSGVYFCASSQETGGPNIQYFGAGTRLSVL.

V gene TRBV11-1 combines with J gene TRBJ2-3; 14 bases match TRBD2. Looked up from germline, CDR1 is SGHAT and CDR2 is FQDESV (reference sequence). This CDR3 is built from 16 residues. V lost 5 bases and J lost 3; bases outside the gene matches: 4. Here the CDR3 DNA reads TGTGCCAGCAGCCCGGGGACTAGCGGGAGAACAGATACGCAGTATTTT. Translation gives CASSPGTSGRTDTQYF. The full variable domain, rest sourced from reference TRBV11-1 and TRBJ2-3, is EAEVAQSPRYKITEKSQAVAFWCDPISGHATLYWYRQILGQGPELLVQFQDESVVDDSQLPKDRFSAERLKGVDSTLKIQPAELGDSAMYLCASSPGTSGRTDTQYFGPGTRLTVL.

The chain employs TRBV19 and TRBJ1-5; D possibly corresponds to TRBD1 (6 bases). V shed 6 bases and J shed 6 bases, with 18 bases lying between them. Germline CDR1 and CDR2: LNHDA and SQIVND (reference sequence). CDR3 length equals 15 residues. The CDR3 nucleotides are TGTGCCAGTAGCCCAAAGGTTTGGGGGCCTCAGCCCCAGCATTTT. Translated: CASSPKVWGPQPQHF.

The V call is TRBV7-2, the J call TRBJ1-5; no definite D call. The CDR3 totals 14 residues. V was clipped by 2 bases and J by 3 bases, with 8 bases between them. Germline V gene lookup returns CDR1 SGHTA and CDR2 FQGNSA. CDR3 in amino acids: CASSLPDYNQPQHF. The CDR3, as DNA: TGTGCCAGCAGCTTACCAGACTACAATCAGCCCCAGCATTTT.

V gene TRBV24-1 combines with J gene TRBJ1-2; 9 bases match TRBD1. This CDR3 has 17 residues. Germline assignment: CDR1 KGHDR and CDR2 SFDVKD. J was trimmed by 4 bases and V by 4 bases; bases with no gene match: 12. The CDR3 coding sequence is TGTGCCACCAGTGACCGGGGACAGGGTAGCCAGTTCTATGGCTACACCTTC. Protein product: CATSDRGQGSQFYGYTF.

The chain has TRBV5-4 and TRBJ1-1; 8 nucleotides align to TRBD1. Germline CDR1 and CDR2: SGHNT and YYREEE (reference sequence). The CDR3 covers 14 residues. Trimming removed 7 bases from V and 1 base from J; junction bases left unmatched: 6. CDR3 DNA sequence: TGTGCCAGCGGATCGGACAGGGAGAACACTGAAGCTTTCTTT. Protein: CASGSDRENTEAFF.

This chain links TRBV9 with TRBJ2-3; D might be TRBD2 (6 bases). The CDR3 is 15 residues long. Trimming left V 1 base short and J 4 bases short, with 13 bases between. The germline CDR1 and CDR2 sequences are SGDLS and YYNGEE. CDR3 DNA sequence: TGTGCCAGCAGCGTACTCGGGACTGGGGCAGATACGCAGTATTTT. This encodes CASSVLGTGADTQYF.

This rearrangement joins TRBV7-2 to TRBJ1-2; D perhaps matches TRBD1 (5 bases). The germline V gene has CDR1 SGHTA and CDR2 FQGNSA. The length of the CDR3 is 15 residues. The ends were cut back, 3 bases at V and 2 bases at J, with 13 bases in the middle. CDR3 DNA: TGTGCCAGCAGCTTGACTTCGACAGTAAACTATGGCTACACCTTC. It specifies CASSLTSTVNYGYTF.

The V and J genes are TRBV15 and TRBJ1-5; TRBD1 agrees at 7 bases. The germline gives CDR1 LNHNV, CDR2 YYDKDF (reference sequence). The CDR3 is 16 amino acids. Trimming took 5 bases from V and 0 from J; bases not matched to a gene: 7. The CDR3 region has the DNA TGTGCCACCAGCCCGACAGGGTTCTATAGCAATCAGCCCCAGCATTTT. This gives the protein CATSPTGFYSNQPQHF.

The chain couples TRBV12-2 to TRBJ1-5; no check of the table's D call, TRBD1, against the DNA was made. TRBV12-2 is a pseudogene segment. This CDR3 is built from 14 residues. The CDR3 coding sequence is TGTGCAAGTCGCTTGGACAGGGACAAACAGCCCCAGCATTTT. The encoded protein is CASRLDRDKQPQHF.